These 10 T cell receptor beta chains were sequenced from one sample in a study of shared clonotypes between healthy human individuals. Clones were sequenced by immunoSEQ multiplex PCR, and TCRdb holds only the in-frame ones, with some missing. The sample consists of about 710,000 clones, around 70% of them appearing once. The sequencing sample was made of memory CD4+ T cells sorted from blood. Subset specified: CD45RA-negative fraction. The receptor source for this set is a woman aged 25 to 39 in good health.

V is TRBV6-1 and J is TRBJ2-5, with D uncertain. Germline V gene sequence: CDR1 MNHNS, CDR2 SASEGT. This CDR3 spans 13 amino acids. Trimming shortened V by 4 bases and J by 5 bases, and 11 bases separated the two germline ends. CDR3 region: CASSVQRAETQYF. In nucleotides, the CDR3 is TGTGCCAGCAGTGTACAAAGGGCGGAGACCCAGTACTTC.

This clone was counted once. Compared with germline, one end of the junction differs, possibly owing to a read error. This chain connects TRBV2 to TRBJ2-2; D gene uncertain. CDR1 and CDR2 (germline): SNHLY, FYNNEI. The length of the CDR3 is 13 residues. The CDR3 sequence is CAGSTQDTGELFF. CDR3 nucleotide sequence: TGTGCCGGCAGTACTCAGGATACCGGGGAGCTGTTTTTT.

The rearrangement links TRBV6-5 to TRBJ2-7; D remains ambiguous. The ends were cut back, 0 bases at V and 7 bases at J, with 13 bases in the middle. Germline CDR1 reads MNHEY; CDR2 reads SVGAGI. The CDR3 is made up of 14 amino acids. The DNA of the CDR3 is TGTGCCAGCAGTTACTCCATTTCCTTCAGGGAGCAGTACTTC. As protein: CASSYSISFREQYF.

The chain couples TRBV28 to TRBJ2-7; TRBD1 aligns across 8 bases. Unmatched junction bases numbered 3, after V lost 8 bases and J lost 3 bases. The CDR3 is 12 amino acids. The V gene's germline CDR1 is MDHEN and CDR2 SYDVKM. CDR3 DNA sequence: TGTGCCAGCCGACAGGGGAGCTACGAGCAGTACTTC. This translates into CASRQGSYEQYF.

This chain joins TRBV5-4 and TRBJ2-5; TRBD2 is a possible D gene (5 bases). The CDR3 totals 15 residues. Germline-derived CDR1 and CDR2 are SGHNT and YYREEE (reference sequence). V dropped 0 bases and J dropped 2 bases, with 11 bases sitting between them. This CDR3 is CASSLDVGGQETQYF. DNA of the CDR3: TGTGCCAGCAGCTTGGATGTAGGAGGTCAAGAGACCCAGTACTTC.

V usage is TRBV9 and J usage is TRBJ2-1, with TRBD2 matching over 9 bases. Trimming cost V 3 bases and J 4 bases; bases outside gene matches: 8. The CDR3 extends over 16 amino acids. Germline values: CDR1 SGDLS, CDR2 YYNGEE. The CDR3 spells CASSAYKLAGYNEQFF. CDR3 sequence (DNA): TGTGCCAGCAGCGCATACAAACTAGCGGGTTACAATGAGCAGTTCTTC.

This clone has only a few counts. The chain joins TRBV5-6 to TRBJ2-5; D is ambiguous. This CDR3 region has 14 residues. The V end lost 2 bases, the J end lost 2 bases, and 10 bases lay between the germline ends. Germline-derived CDR1 and CDR2 are SGHDT and YYEEEE. CDR3 sequence (DNA): TGTGCCAGCAGCTTCCCCACTCCTCAAGAGACCCAGTACTTC. Protein: CASSFPTPQETQYF.

This rearrangement joins TRBV5-1 to TRBJ2-1; TRBD2 matches at 7 bases. CDR3 length: 17 amino acids. Germline CDR1 reads SGHRS; CDR2 reads YFSETQ. V lost 4 bases to trimming and J lost 7 bases; unmatched junction nucleotides: 17. The CDR3 here is CASSSAAGTKNYNEQFF. The DNA of the CDR3 is TGCGCCAGCAGCAGTGCCGCCGGGACTAAAAATTATAATGAGCAGTTCTTC. The full variable domain, in which reference TRBV5-1 and TRBJ2-1 provide the parts outside the CDR3, is KAGVTQTPRYLIKTRGQQVTLSCSPISGHRSVSWYQQTPGQGLQFLFEYFSETQRNKGNFPGRFSGRQFSNSRSEMNVSTLELGDSALYLCASSSAAGTKNYNEQFFGPGTRLTVL.

The chain couples TRBV25-1 to TRBJ1-2; no clear D gene. Trimming left V 2 bases short and J 2 bases short, with 9 bases between. The germline CDR1 and CDR2 sequences are MGHDK and SYGVNS. This CDR3 spans 14 amino acids. CDR3 DNA: TGTGCCAGCAGTGAAGAGGCGGGGAACTATGGCTACACCTTC. Protein: CASSEEAGNYGYTF.

In its sample, this clone is medium-sized. The CDR3 is CATQGIGTGELFF. Written as DNA, the CDR3 is TGTGCAACCCAGGGGATAGGCACCGGGGAGCTGTTTTTT. V and J are TRBV6-1 and TRBJ2-2; TRBD1 might be the D (6 bases). CDR1 MNHNS and CDR2 SASEGT come from the germline V gene. The CDR3 runs 13 residues.